This passage covers 9 T cell receptor beta chains from one sample sequenced in a study of T cell responses to AZD1222 COVID-19 vaccine. The data were produced by immunoSEQ multiplex PCR, yet TCRdb's version contains in-frame clones alone and is incomplete. The sample holds about 88,000 clones, approximately 90% seen once. The source material was peripheral blood, sampled 28 days after the second AZD1222 dose. Receptors were obtained from an adult who received the AZD1222 COVID-19 vaccine.

The CDR3 spells CASSSYFRLGAETQYF. CDR3 sequence (DNA): TGTGCCAGCAGCTCCTACTTCCGATTGGGAGCGGAGACCCAGTACTTC. The chain is built from TRBV11-2 and TRBJ2-5, with D possibly matching TRBD2 (5 bases). Between the trimmed V and J ends, which lost 4 bases and 5 bases, there was a span of 20 bases. CDR1 SGHAT and CDR2 FQNNGV come from the germline V gene. The CDR3 has 16 amino acids.

This clone was seen once. CDR3 nucleotide sequence: TGTGCCAGCGGAGGGCAGATCAGCTATGGCTACACCTTC. Encoded protein: CASGGQISYGYTF. The J gene is TRBJ1-2, the V gene TRBV6-5, with no clear D. CDR3 length equals 13 residues. Trimming shortened V by 8 bases and J by 4 bases, and 14 bases separated the two germline ends. Per germline, CDR1 MNHEY and CDR2 SVGAGI.

This chain connects TRBV3-1 (or the pseudogene TRBV3-2) to TRBJ2-5, with D unresolved. The CDR3 has 11 amino acids. Germline CDR1 LGHDT, CDR2 YNNKEL (reference sequence). With 4 bases removed from V and 5 bases from J, the gap between germline ends came to 5 bases. This CDR3 reads CASSRGETQYF. The CDR3 region has the DNA TGTGCCAGCAGCCGAGGTGAGACCCAGTACTTC.

CDR3 DNA sequence: TGTGCCAGCAGCTTAAGGGTCGGGACAGGGACCCTGAACACTGAAGCTTTCTTT. This gives the protein CASSLRVGTGTLNTEAFF. J is TRBJ1-1 and V is TRBV7-9, with 9 bases aligning to TRBD1. The CDR3 sequence is 18 residues long. J was trimmed by 0 bases and V by 2 bases; bases with no gene match: 10. Germline V gene lookup returns CDR1 SEHNR and CDR2 FQNEAQ (reference sequence).

The chain employs TRBV19 and TRBJ2-7; 9 positions agree with TRBD1. CDR1 LNHDA and CDR2 SQIVND come from the germline V gene (reference sequence). The CDR3 is 15 amino acids. V dropped 5 bases and J dropped 2; count of bases not matched to a gene: 7. The CDR3 loop is CASSPGTGPTYEQYF. In DNA form, the CDR3 reads TGTGCCAGTAGTCCCGGGACAGGGCCGACCTACGAGCAGTACTTC.

This clone was counted ten times or more. CDR3 sequence (DNA): TGCAGAGTTATGAACACTGAAGCTTTCTTT. It is translated as CRVMNTEAFF. The rearrangement joins TRBV20-1 to TRBJ1-1; D call uncertain. The germline gives CDR1 DFQATT, CDR2 SNEGSKA (reference sequence). The CDR3 has 10 amino acids.

The V and J genes are TRBV7-2 and TRBJ2-5, with 12 positions matching TRBD2. Trimming took 2 bases from V and 1 from J; bases not matched to a gene: 2. CDR1 is SGHTA and CDR2 is FQGNSA in the germline V gene. The CDR3 loop spans 16 amino acids. CDR3 DNA sequence: TGTGCCAGCAGCTTATCTAGCGGGGGGGCCCAAGAGACCCAGTACTTC. Translating gives CASSLSSGGAQETQYF.

This chain uses TRBV5-1 with TRBJ2-2; D not resolved. V was clipped by 3 bases and J by 1 base, with 10 bases between them. Germline CDR1 reads SGHRS; CDR2 reads YFSETQ. The CDR3 is 15 amino acids. The DNA for the CDR3 is TGCGCCAGCAGCTGGGAAGGGATGAACACCGGGGAGCTGTTTTTT. It yields the protein CASSWEGMNTGELFF.

The chain carries TRBV5-4 and TRBJ2-7; TRBD1 agrees at 7 bases. CDR3 size: 15 residues. J was trimmed by 0 bases and V by 7 bases; bases with no gene match: 10. From germline, CDR1 is SGHNT and CDR2 YYREEE (reference sequence). CDR3 coding DNA: TGTGCCAGCCGGTCGGCAGGGGGAAACTCCTACGAGCAGTACTTC. Translation: CASRSAGGNSYEQYF.